The 25 T cell receptor beta chains below come from one sample, sequenced in a study of cytotoxic CD8 clonotypes in ibrutinib-treated CLL. The protocol was immunoSEQ multiplex PCR, while the TCRdb copy is restricted to in-frame clones and leaves out a portion. The top ten clones hold just over 5% of a sample with some 150,000 clones, around 76% of them seen once. Sequences were derived from PBMCs, sampled after 24 months of ibrutinib treatment. Every receptor here comes from a human donor with chronic lymphocytic leukemia.

The chain combines TRBV7-2 with TRBJ2-5; 10 nucleotides line up with TRBD2. The length of the CDR3 is 16 residues. Unmatched junction bases numbered 10, after V lost 5 bases and J lost 4 bases. CDR1 and CDR2 from the germline V gene are SGHTA and FQGNSA. For the CDR3, the DNA is TGTGCCAGCAGCCCCGGCGGGCTAGCGGGGGCAGAGACCCAGTACTTC. Translated, it gives CASSPGGLAGAETQYF.

The chain has TRBV27 and TRBJ2-1; 9 nucleotides agree with TRBD2. The CDR3 runs 15 residues. V shed 6 bases and J 6 bases; nucleotides not matched to a gene: 9. CDR1 MNHEY and CDR2 SMNVEV come from the germline V gene (reference sequence). The CDR3 here is CASSIAGAGGNEQFF. DNA for the CDR3: TGTGCCAGCAGCATAGCGGGGGCGGGGGGCAATGAGCAGTTCTTC.

The CDR3 reads CASIDGYEQYF. The CDR3 coding sequence is TGTGCCAGCATAGACGGCTACGAGCAGTACTTC. V and J are TRBV27 and TRBJ2-7; no firm D call. Deletions cut 7 bases from V and 3 bases from J, with 7 bases between. CDR3 length: 11 residues. Germline V gives CDR1 MNHEY, CDR2 SMNVEV (reference sequence).

The chain has TRBV4-2 and TRBJ1-1; D is ambiguous. CDR3 size: 14 residues. V lost 3 bases and J lost 6, with 14 bases in between. Germline lookup yields CDR1 LGHNA and CDR2 YNFKEQ. The CDR3 protein is CASSHWSAGAEAFF. The CDR3 DNA follows: TGTGCCAGCAGCCATTGGAGCGCCGGTGCTGAAGCTTTCTTT.

V and J are TRBV5-1 and TRBJ1-1; weak D call: TRBD1 (6 bases). Germline-derived CDR1 and CDR2 are SGHRS and YFSETQ. V lost 5 bases and J 0 bases, leaving 8 bases between the germline ends. This CDR3 contains 13 residues. The CDR3 sequence is CASREGVNTEAFF. CDR3 coding DNA: TGCGCCAGCAGGGAGGGGGTGAACACTGAAGCTTTCTTT.

The chain joins TRBV9 to TRBJ1-1; D remains unclear. CDR3 length equals 16 residues. In germline, CDR1 is SGDLS, CDR2 YYNGEE. V dropped 0 bases and J dropped 0 bases, with 12 bases sitting between them. For the CDR3, the DNA is TGTGCCAGCAGCGTAGGGAGCAGGACTATGAACACTGAAGCTTTCTTT. This sequence encodes CASSVGSRTMNTEAFF.

This clone was counted between two and nine times. V and J are TRBV2 and TRBJ1-3, with TRBD1 as a possible D gene (5 bases). Germline V gene lookup returns CDR1 SNHLY and CDR2 FYNNEI. This CDR3 spans 16 amino acids. The germline V and J ends were trimmed by 7 bases and 3 bases, with 19 bases remaining between them. The CDR3 region has the DNA TGTGCCAGCACCGCCGGGGGGTCGCCCCTTGGAAACACCATATATTTT. Amino acid sequence: CASTAGGSPLGNTIYF.

The chain combines TRBV28 with TRBJ1-5; D is perhaps TRBD1 (5 bases). This CDR3 has 13 residues. Trimming removed 7 bases at V and 3 bases at J, with 10 bases between. Germline CDR1 and CDR2: MDHEN and SYDVKM. The CDR3 here is CASTDSYNQPQHF. CDR3 bases: TGTGCCAGCACCGACAGCTACAATCAGCCCCAGCATTTT.

This clone appeared a few times. The rearrangement links TRBV28 to TRBJ2-7; 8 positions agree with TRBD1. The junction had 2 bases not matched to a gene; V was cut back by 4 bases and J by 6 bases. Germline V gives CDR1 MDHEN, CDR2 SYDVKM. This CDR3 region has 12 residues. The CDR3 loop is CASSSQGAEQYF. CDR3 DNA sequence: TGTGCCAGCAGTTCCCAGGGGGCCGAGCAGTACTTC.

On this clone: This could be a read error, since a much larger clone is one nucleotide away. The chain combines TRBV25-1 with TRBJ2-5; D not certain. Per germline, CDR1 MGHDK and CDR2 SYGVNS. CDR3 size: 12 residues. As DNA, the CDR3 is TGTGCCGGCAGTGGGCCACTACAGACCCAGTACTTC. This codes for CAGSGPLQTQYF.

DNA for the CDR3: TGTGCCAGCAGTGCAACCGGGACATCCTACGAGCAGTACTTC. Protein sequence: CASSATGTSYEQYF. This chain connects TRBV27 to TRBJ2-7; D may be TRBD1 (6 bases). In germline, CDR1 is MNHEY, CDR2 SMNVEV (reference sequence). V was pared by 5 bases and J by 1 base, with 12 bases between. The CDR3 is 14 amino acids.

This rearrangement joins TRBV27 to TRBJ2-7, with a weak D call TRBD2 (6 bases). Germline assignment: CDR1 MNHEY and CDR2 SMNVEV (reference sequence). Trimming stripped 3 bases from V and 0 bases from J, with 15 bases between. The CDR3 spans 16 residues. The DNA for the CDR3 is TGTGCCAGCAGTTTCGCGCAGGCGGGGAGCTCCTACGAGCAGTACTTC. Translated, it gives CASSFAQAGSSYEQYF.

The chain combines TRBV14 with TRBJ1-2, with 9 bases matching TRBD1. Looked up from germline, CDR1 is SGHDN and CDR2 is FVKESK. The CDR3 is 16 residues long. After removal of 2 bases from V and 4 bases from J, the junction contained 8 bases not matched to a gene. Here the CDR3 DNA reads TGTGCCAGCAGCCAACCCGCGGGACAGGGCGGCTATGGCTACACCTTC. It translates to CASSQPAGQGGYGYTF.

The rearrangement links TRBV19 to TRBJ2-3, with D possibly being TRBD1 or TRBD2 (5 bases each). The CDR3 is 15 residues long. V shed 3 bases and J shed 0 bases, with 10 bases lying between them. The V gene's germline CDR1 is LNHDA and CDR2 SQIVND (reference sequence). The CDR3 reads CASSMGTPSTDTQYF. The CDR3 DNA follows: TGTGCCAGTAGTATGGGGACCCCTAGCACAGATACGCAGTATTTT.

In this sample, this clone turned up a few times. The chain couples TRBV19 to TRBJ1-2; D uncertain. V was shortened by 1 base and J by 2 bases, with 5 bases between the two germline ends. From germline, CDR1 is LNHDA and CDR2 SQIVND (reference sequence). The CDR3 is made up of 13 amino acids. Written as DNA, the CDR3 is TGTGCCAGTAGTATAGTCTTCAACTATGGCTACACCTTC. Its protein product is CASSIVFNYGYTF.

This chain joins TRBV7-8 and TRBJ2-1; 8 bases line up with TRBD1. The ends lost 6 bases at V and 5 bases at J; junction bases unmatched: 6. The CDR3 is made up of 14 amino acids. Looked up from germline, CDR1 is SGHVS and CDR2 is FQNEAQ. The CDR3 loop reads CASRVGQVNNEQFF. The CDR3 coding sequence is TGTGCCAGCAGAGTGGGACAGGTAAACAATGAGCAGTTCTTC.

The chain employs TRBV16 and TRBJ2-2; D gene unclear. CDR3 length: 14 residues. Germline CDR1 KGHSY, CDR2 FQNENV. Trimming shortened V by 2 bases and J by 2 bases, and 6 bases separated the two germline ends. The CDR3 loop is CASSQVTNTGELFF. CDR3 bases: TGTGCCAGCAGCCAAGTCACTAACACCGGGGAGCTGTTTTTT.

The rearrangement joins TRBV10-3 to TRBJ1-5; 11 nucleotides line up with TRBD1. Per the germline V gene, CDR1 is ENHRY and CDR2 is SYGVKD. This CDR3 is 14 amino acids long. J lost 3 bases, V lost 10 bases, and 5 bases had no gene match. This CDR3 reads CATGQGGNNQPQHF. For the CDR3, the DNA is TGTGCCACGGGACAGGGGGGGAACAATCAGCCCCAGCATTTT.

Worth noting for this clone: One end of the junction varies from germline; a read error may be responsible. The J gene is TRBJ2-5, the V gene TRBV7-7; D not certain. The CDR3 consists of 14 residues. Germline assignment: CDR1 SSHAT and CDR2 FNYEAQ (reference sequence). The CDR3 region is CASSPYPTQETQYF. CDR3 DNA sequence: TGTGCTAGCAGCCCCTACCCGACTCAAGAGACCCAGTACTTC. Complete variable domain (other parts from reference TRBV7-7 and TRBJ2-5): GAGVSQSPRYKVTKRGQDVTLRCDPISSHATLYWYQQALGQGPEFLTYFNYEAQPDKSGLPSDRFSAERPEGSISTLTIQRTEQRDSAMYRCASSPYPTQETQYFGPGTRLLVL.

V usage is TRBV9 and J usage is TRBJ2-3; D remains ambiguous. Germline CDR1 SGDLS, CDR2 YYNGEE. Trimming took off 0 bases at V and 5 bases at J, with 4 bases between the two ends. The CDR3 contains 12 residues. The CDR3 sequence: CASSVVGDTQYF. The DNA for the CDR3 is TGTGCCAGCAGCGTAGTGGGAGATACGCAGTATTTT.

The CDR3 DNA follows: TGTGCCAGTAGCAAACCCACTGAGTCCTACAATGAGCAGTTCTTC. This translates into CASSKPTESYNEQFF. The V gene is TRBV19, the J gene TRBJ2-1; D remains unclear. The CDR3 is 15 residues long. V lost 6 bases to trimming and J lost 1 base, with 13 bases between them. The germline V gene has CDR1 LNHDA and CDR2 SQIVND (reference sequence).

This clone was counted ten times or more. V usage is TRBV6-1 and J usage is TRBJ2-2; D call uncertain. The CDR3 totals 11 residues. Germline assignment: CDR1 MNHNS and CDR2 SASEGT. Trimming took 8 bases from V and 4 from J, leaving 5 bases between them. This chain's CDR3 is CASGITGELFF. The CDR3 DNA is TGTGCCAGCGGCATCACCGGGGAGCTGTTTTTT.

J is TRBJ1-1 and V is TRBV7-2; 9 bases map to TRBD1. V dropped 3 bases and J dropped 7; count of bases not matched to a gene: 6. Germline V gene sequence: CDR1 SGHTA, CDR2 FQGNSA. This CDR3 spans 14 amino acids. The CDR3 coding sequence is TGTGCCAGCAGCTTGGGACAGGGCGAGGGTGAAGCTTTCTTT. Translated, it gives CASSLGQGEGEAFF.

The V gene is TRBV6-1, the J gene TRBJ2-7; possibly TRBD1 or TRBD2 for D (6 bases each). This CDR3 has 15 residues. Trimming removed 6 bases at V and 2 bases at J, with 17 bases between. Germline lookup yields CDR1 MNHNS and CDR2 SASEGT. CDR3 sequence: CASSRGPGPTYEQYF. The DNA of the CDR3 is TGTGCCAGCAGCCGGGGGCCAGGGCCGACCTACGAGCAGTACTTC.

The chain joins TRBV6-5 to TRBJ1-2; 7 bases fit TRBD1. V lost 10 bases and J lost 4; bases outside the gene matches: 12. Germline CDR1 is MNHEY and CDR2 is SVGAGI. CDR3 length equals 14 residues. The CDR3, as DNA: TGTGCCACCCAGGACAGGCCCGCTACCTATGGCTACACCTTC. Its translation is CATQDRPATYGYTF.